This T cell receptor beta chain emerged from a study of blood T cell repertoires in COVID-19. Background on the study: The United States, Italy and Spain supplied acute and convalescent COVID-19 samples. PBMCs, B-cell-depleted T cells, or T cells provided the cDNA or gDNA that made up the material.

The CDR3 runs 16 residues. CDR1 and CDR2 (germline): LGHNA, YNFKEQ. V lost 7 bases to trimming and J lost 0 bases; unmatched junction nucleotides: 6. The assay was immunoSEQ multiplex PCR, and TCRdb's table has in-frame clones only and misses some. The sample lists 200,000 to 250,000 clones, less than 85% seen once, with 3.5% to 4% in the top ten. Sequencing input: peripheral blood. The clonotype was recovered from a woman at least 80 years old with acute or convalescent COVID-19. J is TRBJ2-1 and V is TRBV4-2; 10 bases are shared with TRBD2. The CDR3 sequence: CASTSSGGASYNEQFF. DNA of the CDR3: TGTGCCAGCACCTCGAGCGGGGGGGCCTCCTACAATGAGCAGTTCTTC.